This TCR beta chain is drawn from a study of T cell repertoires in cytomegalovirus infection. Study overall: Evidence of both CMV infection and a matching HLA type came from public TCR beta signatures.

Trimming left V 6 bases short and J 7 bases short, with 19 bases between. CDR3 size: 15 residues. Germline loops: CDR1 MDHEN, CDR2 SYDVKM. Comments on this clonotype: The antigen is undetermined.

Broader study findings: CMV carriers having the relevant HLA were flagged by cumulative public TCR beta family frequency. The response measured ex vivo was dominated by TCR beta clonotypes (HLA-C-restricted and CMV-specific).

TCRdb fed the reads into MiXCR, producing one record per CDR3 protein. The top ten hold approximately 15% of the sample, which has around 290,000 distinct CDR3 sequences, roughly 24% seen once. The source material was PBMCs. The clonotype originates from a human donor in good health (CMV status not recorded). Some clones in this sample may be carry-over from other donors' samples. The chain recombines TRBV28 with TRBJ1-5, with a weak D call TRBD1 (6 bases). CDR3 sequence (DNA): TGTGCCAGCAGGCTGACTTGGGGGGCGGACCAGCCCCAGCATTTT. This translates into CASRLTWGADQPQHF.